The present T cell receptor (beta chain) was sequenced within a study of cytomegalovirus exposure and HLA in healthy donors. The length of the CDR3 is 15 residues. V dropped 1 base and J dropped 3; count of bases not matched to a gene: 5. The germline CDR1 and CDR2 sequences are SGHRS and YFSETQ. The study's findings and limits: While the bulk of TCR sequences proved rare, some public TCRs turned up in many donors.

A word on this clone: Its target is unknown.

PCR employed 60 Vbeta and 13 Jbeta primers. The method was immunoSEQ multiplex PCR; TCRdb's version includes in-frame clones alone and lacks a portion of them. Of some 270,000 clones detected, 80% appear once; the ten largest clones hold roughly 0.31%. The chain recombines TRBV5-1 with TRBJ2-3; 7 bases map to TRBD1. Input material: PBMCs. This sequence originates from a girl aged 2 to 10 in good health and CMV-seronegative. CDR3 region: CASSLRAGGTDTQYF. The CDR3, as DNA: TGCGCCAGCAGCTTGAGGGCAGGGGGAACAGATACGCAGTATTTT.